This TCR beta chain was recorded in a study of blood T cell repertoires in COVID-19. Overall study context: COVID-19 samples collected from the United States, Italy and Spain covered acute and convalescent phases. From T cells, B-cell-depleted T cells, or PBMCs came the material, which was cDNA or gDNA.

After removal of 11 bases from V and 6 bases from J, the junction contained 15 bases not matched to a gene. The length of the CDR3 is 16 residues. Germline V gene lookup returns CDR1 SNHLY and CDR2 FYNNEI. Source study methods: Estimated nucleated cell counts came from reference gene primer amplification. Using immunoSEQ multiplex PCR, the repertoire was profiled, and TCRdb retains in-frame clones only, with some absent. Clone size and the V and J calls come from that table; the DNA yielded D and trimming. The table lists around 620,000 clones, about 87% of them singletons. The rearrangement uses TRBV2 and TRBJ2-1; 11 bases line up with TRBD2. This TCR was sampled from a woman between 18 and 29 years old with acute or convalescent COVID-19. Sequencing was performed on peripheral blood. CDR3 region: CALTGLAGGPVNEQFF. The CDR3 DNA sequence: TGTGCCCTCACGGGGTTAGCGGGGGGGCCAGTCAATGAGCAGTTCTTC.